This T cell receptor beta chain was captured in a study of blood T cell repertoires in COVID-19. For the study at large: Spain, Italy and the United States supplied samples that represented acute and convalescent COVID-19. PBMCs, B-cell-depleted T cells, or T cells provided the cDNA or gDNA that made up the material.

This clone came up a few times. In the source study's methods: Amplification of reference gene primers provided the estimated nucleated cell counts. The protocol was immunoSEQ multiplex PCR, while the TCRdb copy is restricted to in-frame clones and leaves out a portion. The DNA was the basis for D and trimming; V, J and clone size are from that table. The table lists about 180,000 clones, roughly 80% of them singletons, with around 6.8% in the top ten. The V and J ends lost 2 bases and 4 bases respectively, with 13 bases between them. Germline V lookup: CDR1 SGDLS, CDR2 YYNGEE. CDR3 length equals 15 residues.

This chain joins TRBV9 and TRBJ2-1; D is possibly TRBD2 (6 bases). This clonotype was sampled from a human donor in a cohort sampled during active COVID-19. The sample comprised peripheral blood. The CDR3 nucleotides read TGTGCCAGCAGCGTTAGCTGGCGGGGATACAATGAGCAGTTCTTC. This translates into CASSVSWRGYNEQFF.